What follows are 28 T cell receptor beta chains derived from one specimen sequenced in a study of blood T cell repertoires in COVID-19. Assay: immunoSEQ multiplex PCR; the TCRdb copy retains only in-frame clones and omits some. Of hundreds of thousands of clones detected, approximately 86% appear once; the ten largest clones hold around 7.5%. Sequencing was performed on peripheral blood. These receptors were obtained from a woman aged 55-75 years with COVID-19, enrolled during active disease.

CDR3 in amino acids: CASRPRDRTEAFF. CDR3 nucleotides: TGTGCCAGCAGACCTCGGGACAGGACTGAAGCTTTCTTT. The chain recombines TRBV6-5 with TRBJ1-1, with TRBD1 matching 8 bases. The length of the CDR3 is 13 residues. Germline lookup yields CDR1 MNHEY and CDR2 SVGAGI. After removal of 6 bases from V and 5 bases from J, the junction contained 5 bases not matched to a gene.

The gene calls are TRBV12-3 or TRBV12-4 and TRBJ1-3, with D unclear. The CDR3 covers 12 residues. Trimming removed 6 bases at V and 1 base at J, with 4 bases between. Here the CDR3 DNA reads TGTGCCAGCAGCAAATCTGGAAACACCATATATTTT. This gives the protein CASSKSGNTIYF.

V gene TRBV5-8 combines with J gene TRBJ2-3; D not resolved. V was trimmed by 0 bases and J by 2 bases, leaving 13 bases between them. Per germline, CDR1 SGHTS and CDR2 YDEGEE. CDR3 size: 16 residues. The CDR3 reads CASSLDTVQPTDTQYF. CDR3 bases: TGTGCCAGCAGCTTGGACACAGTACAACCCACAGATACGCAGTATTTT.

The V gene is TRBV7-2, the J gene TRBJ1-1; tentatively, D is TRBD1 (6 bases). CDR3 length: 16 residues. V lost 2 bases to trimming and J lost 0 bases, with 13 bases between them. CDR1 is SGHTA and CDR2 is FQGNSA in the germline V gene. In DNA form, the CDR3 reads TGTGCCAGCAGCTTATCAACCGGGACACTGAACACTGAAGCTTTCTTT. The encoded protein is CASSLSTGTLNTEAFF.

The chain joins TRBV7-9 to TRBJ2-7, with 10 bases aligning to TRBD1. The CDR3 is 12 amino acids. Germline V gene sequence: CDR1 SEHNR, CDR2 FQNEAQ (reference sequence). With 6 bases clipped from V and 5 bases from J, the junction kept 1 base outside the gene matches. The CDR3 sequence is CASRGTGDEQYF. The CDR3 nucleotides read TGTGCCAGCAGGGGGACAGGGGACGAGCAGTACTTC.

The chain links TRBV5-1 to TRBJ1-5; D ambiguous. This CDR3 is built from 14 residues. The V and J ends lost 0 bases and 5 bases respectively, with 9 bases between them. Germline lookup yields CDR1 SGHRS and CDR2 YFSETQ. CDR3 coding DNA: TGCGCCAGCAGCTTGGCCGGACTGGATCAGCCCCAGCATTTT. Protein product: CASSLAGLDQPQHF. Variable domain in full (rest from reference TRBV5-1 and TRBJ1-5): KAGVTQTPRYLIKTRGQQVTLSCSPISGHRSVSWYQQTPGQGLQFLFEYFSETQRNKGNFPGRFSGRQFSNSRSEMNVSTLELGDSALYLCASSLAGLDQPQHFGDGTRLSIL.

This clone was observed a single time. The chain combines TRBV5-4 with TRBJ2-7; D ambiguous. V was clipped by 4 bases and J by 3 bases, with 11 bases between them. CDR3 length: 13 residues. The germline V gene encodes CDR1 SGHNT and CDR2 YYREEE (reference sequence). The chain's CDR3 is CASSMVGDYEQYF. Written as DNA, the CDR3 is TGTGCCAGCAGCATGGTAGGAGACTACGAGCAGTACTTC.

The chain links TRBV6-5 to TRBJ2-3; D remains ambiguous. This CDR3 is built from 14 residues. Looked up from germline, CDR1 is MNHEY and CDR2 is SVGAGI. V lost 2 bases and J 2 bases, leaving 8 bases between the germline ends. DNA for the CDR3: TGTGCCAGCAGTTACGAGAGGCCCACAGATACGCAGTATTTT. It yields the protein CASSYERPTDTQYF.

This rearrangement joins TRBV6-5 to TRBJ1-5; D unclear. The CDR3 length is 14 residues. The V gene's germline CDR1 is MNHEY and CDR2 SVGAGI. V shed 2 bases and J shed 1 base, with 6 bases lying between them. CDR3 protein: CASSYGESNQPQHF. CDR3 in DNA: TGTGCCAGCAGTTACGGGGAGAGCAATCAGCCCCAGCATTTT.

V is TRBV7-9 and J is TRBJ1-5, with TRBD1 as a possible D gene (6 bases). The germline V gene encodes CDR1 SEHNR and CDR2 FQNEAQ (reference sequence). The CDR3 has 12 residues. V was cut by 1 base and J by 15 bases, with 13 bases left in between. The CDR3 DNA sequence: TGTGCCAGCAGCTTAGGGGAGGGGGTGGTGCATTTT. It encodes CASSLGEGVVHF. Based on the CDR3 plus reference TRBV7-9 and TRBJ1-5, the full variable domain is DTGVSQNPRHKITKRGQNVTFRCDPISEHNRLYWYRQTLGQGPEFLTYFQNEAQLEKSRLLSDRFSAERPKGSFSTLEIQRTEQGDSAMYLCASSLGEGVVHFGDGTRLSIL.

The V call is TRBV2, the J call TRBJ1-3; D unresolved. The CDR3 runs to 18 residues. Trimming removed 2 bases from V and 1 base from J, with 18 bases in between. CDR1 is SNHLY and CDR2 is FYNNEI in the germline V gene. The CDR3 here is CASSESGLKVGSGNTIYF. CDR3 nucleotide sequence: TGTGCCAGCAGTGAAAGTGGACTCAAAGTGGGTTCTGGAAACACCATATATTTT.

This chain connects TRBV6-1 to TRBJ1-1; 11 nucleotides match TRBD1. The germline gives CDR1 MNHNS, CDR2 SASEGT. This CDR3 spans 15 amino acids. The V gene end was trimmed by 3 bases and the J gene end by 4 bases; junction bases not matched to a gene: 4. For the CDR3, the DNA is TGTGCCAGCAGTGATGGGGACAGGGGGATCACTGAAGCTTTCTTT. It encodes CASSDGDRGITEAFF.

This clone was seen only once. This chain uses TRBV4-1 with TRBJ2-1, with 8 bases identical to TRBD2. CDR1 MGHRA and CDR2 YSYEKL come from the germline V gene. The J segment lost 2 bases and the V segment lost 0 bases, leaving 3 bases of the junction unmatched. This CDR3 comprises 16 residues. CDR3 bases: TGCGCCAGCAGCCAAGAAGGCGGGGGGACCTACAATGAGCAGTTCTTC. This gives the protein CASSQEGGGTYNEQFF.

The chain is built from TRBV11-2 and TRBJ2-7; 7 bases map to TRBD2. The V segment lost 8 bases and the J segment 0 bases; nucleotides outside the gene matches: 7. This CDR3 spans 14 amino acids. The V gene's germline CDR1 is SGHAT and CDR2 FQNNGV. The CDR3: CASAYGGGSYEQYF. As DNA, the CDR3 is TGTGCCAGCGCCTATGGGGGGGGCTCCTACGAGCAGTACTTC.

The J gene is TRBJ1-1, the V gene TRBV12-5; 7 nucleotides match TRBD1. Looked up from germline, CDR1 is LGHNT and CDR2 is FRNRAP. The CDR3 spans 14 residues. The junction had 11 bases not matched to a gene; V was cut back by 4 bases and J by 9 bases. The CDR3: CASGSDRDFGKAFF. DNA of the CDR3: TGTGCTAGTGGTTCCGACAGGGACTTTGGTAAAGCTTTCTTT.

The chain combines TRBV27 with TRBJ1-4; D is undetermined. Per germline, CDR1 MNHEY and CDR2 SMNVEV (reference sequence). Trimming took off 2 bases at V and 2 bases at J, with 9 bases between the two ends. The CDR3 runs to 15 residues. CDR3 amino acids: CASSLVGYTNEKLFF. The CDR3, as DNA: TGTGCCAGCAGTTTAGTCGGGTATACTAATGAAAAACTGTTTTTT.

The chain links TRBV11-2 to TRBJ2-7; D call uncertain. Germline V CDR1 and CDR2: SGHAT, FQNNGV. The V end was cut by 2 bases, the J end by 3 bases, with 8 bases between. The CDR3 contains 13 residues. Here the CDR3 reads CASSLMRYYEQYF. CDR3 nucleotides: TGTGCCAGCAGCTTAATGCGCTACTACGAGCAGTACTTC.

The chain links TRBV5-6 to TRBJ1-2, with D perhaps matching TRBD1 (5 bases). In germline, CDR1 is SGHDT, CDR2 YYEEEE. This CDR3 has 14 amino acids. Trimming cost V 1 base and J 8 bases, with 15 bases left between them. CDR3 DNA sequence: TGTGCCAGCAGCTTGCAGGGCCCGCTGAGGGGCTACACCTTC. Protein product: CASSLQGPLRGYTF.

V and J are TRBV7-2 and TRBJ2-2; 7 bases match TRBD1. The CDR3 runs to 16 residues. Germline CDR1 is SGHTA and CDR2 is FQGNSA. The junction had 12 bases not matched to a gene; V was cut back by 7 bases and J by 4 bases. The CDR3 is CASTTPGTATTGELFF. For the CDR3, the DNA is TGTGCCAGCACTACCCCCGGGACAGCCACCACCGGGGAGCTGTTTTTT.

This clone was recorded once. The V gene is TRBV30, the J gene TRBJ1-3, with D possibly matching TRBD1 (5 bases). V was shortened by 3 bases and J by 4 bases, with 13 bases between the two germline ends. From germline, CDR1 is GTSNPN and CDR2 SVGIG (reference sequence). The CDR3 has 14 amino acids. Here the CDR3 DNA reads TGTGCCTGGAGCGGGGGGAACTCGGGAAACACCATATATTTT. As protein: CAWSGGNSGNTIYF.

The chain carries TRBV6-5 and TRBJ1-1; D might be TRBD1 (6 bases). Looked up from germline, CDR1 is MNHEY and CDR2 is SVGAGI. The CDR3 length is 15 residues. V was trimmed by 7 bases and J by 1 base, leaving 16 bases between them. The CDR3 DNA sequence: TGTGCCAGCATCCGAATTCCGACAGGGAACACTGAAGCTTTCTTT. It translates to CASIRIPTGNTEAFF.

This clone appeared once. The V gene is TRBV5-6, the J gene TRBJ2-7, with 7 positions matching TRBD1. There are 14 residues in the CDR3. Unmatched junction bases numbered 3, after V lost 0 bases and J lost 3 bases. Germline-derived CDR1 and CDR2 are SGHDT and YYEEEE. The CDR3 region has the DNA TGTGCCAGCAGCTTGGGACAGGGTTACTACGAGCAGTACTTC. It translates to CASSLGQGYYEQYF.

Written as DNA, the CDR3 is TGTGCCTGGAGTCTAGCGGGGGGACGCGCAGATACGCAGTATTTT. Translated: CAWSLAGGRADTQYF. The chain recombines TRBV30 with TRBJ2-3; 11 bases are a match to TRBD2. V shed 2 bases, J shed 4 bases, and the junction held 5 bases outside the gene matches. Germline V gives CDR1 GTSNPN, CDR2 SVGIG (reference sequence). CDR3 length: 15 residues.

V is TRBV19 and J is TRBJ1-2, with 7 bases aligning to TRBD1. The CDR3 is made up of 14 amino acids. Germline CDR1 is LNHDA and CDR2 is SQIVND (reference sequence). V lost 3 bases to trimming and J lost 4 bases; unmatched junction nucleotides: 5. The CDR3 is CASSISQGVYGYTF. In DNA form, the CDR3 reads TGTGCCAGTAGTATCTCTCAGGGGGTCTATGGCTACACCTTC.

This clone was counted once. This rearrangement joins TRBV5-4 to TRBJ2-3; 15 nucleotides line up with TRBD2. The J segment lost 5 bases and the V segment lost 2 bases, leaving 3 bases of the junction unmatched. In germline, CDR1 is SGHNT, CDR2 YYREEE (reference sequence). The CDR3 totals 16 residues. In nucleotides, the CDR3 is TGTGCCAGCAGCTTAGGACTAGCGGGGGGGCAAGATACGCAGTATTTT. Protein: CASSLGLAGGQDTQYF.

The chain employs TRBV6-2 or TRBV6-3 and TRBJ1-2; a weak D match, TRBD1 (5 bases). V dropped 2 bases and J dropped 6 bases, with 19 bases sitting between them. Germline V lookup: CDR1 MNHEY, CDR2 SVGEGT. The CDR3 runs to 16 residues. CDR3 in amino acids: CASSYGAHFRVDGYTF. CDR3 nucleotide sequence: TGTGCCAGCAGTTACGGGGCCCACTTTAGGGTGGATGGCTACACCTTC.

The V gene is TRBV4-2, the J gene TRBJ1-4; no reliable D call. The CDR3 loop spans 15 amino acids. Germline CDR1 is LGHNA and CDR2 is YNFKEQ. V lost 2 bases and J 3 bases, leaving 10 bases between the germline ends. The CDR3, as DNA: TGTGCCAGCAGCCAACCTCGGGAAGCTAATGAAAAACTGTTTTTT. Its protein is CASSQPREANEKLFF.

The V gene is TRBV7-2, the J gene TRBJ1-2; 8 positions match TRBD1. The V segment lost 3 bases and the J segment 1 base; nucleotides outside the gene matches: 1. This CDR3 comprises 14 residues. Germline V lookup: CDR1 SGHTA, CDR2 FQGNSA. The CDR3 coding sequence is TGTGCCAGCAGCTTTGGACAGGGTAACTATGGCTACACCTTC. This sequence encodes CASSFGQGNYGYTF. Supplemented by reference TRBV7-2 and TRBJ1-2, the full variable domain reads GAGVSQSPSNKVTEKGKDVELRCDPISGHTALYWYRQSLGQGLEFLIYFQGNSAPDKSGLPSDRFSAERTGGSVSTLTIQRTQQEDSAVYLCASSFGQGNYGYTFGSGTRLTVV.